This entry features one T cell receptor beta chain sequence. It lacks a known antigen. The read terminates 3 residues before the CDR3 end, so the remaining end is supplied by the germline J gene. TCR beta CDR3 regions were amplified by multiplex PCR from an average of about 1,100 ng genomic DNA per sample using the immunoSEQ assay. Primer bias was corrected in the assay by using a complete synthetic TCR repertoire to establish an amplification baseline. Amplicons were sequenced on the Illumina platform. On the study's bioinformatics: Sequence errors were corrected by clustering with frequency ratios and a modified nearest-neighbor algorithm, and the sequences were then analyzed in the immunoSEQ Analyzer using IMGT gene definitions. At each rarefaction depth, TCR richness and evenness were averaged over 20 rarefaction repeats, and samples with fewer sequences than the depth were excluded. V, D and J gene relative abundances were compared between groups with Wilcoxon rank sum tests, applying FDR correction. For the blinded duplicates, the intraclass correlation was 95% to 96% for TCR richness and averaged 76.4% across about 70 gene segments. What TCRdb holds here is the immuneACCESS table cut down to in-frame rearrangements. Part of the clones is not present; checked against another copy, under half of the missing clones reflect an unresolved V gene, and the others are unexplained. V and J calls and clone size are as listed in that table; D and trimming were resolved from the DNA. The sample's table lists a count of tens of thousands of clones. The ten largest account for roughly a quarter of the sample.

The data originate from a study of T cells in women clearing cervical HPV infection (dated by TCRdb to the late 2010s). Describing the broader study: The cases were 20 to 30 women with histologically confirmed HPV16-related CIN3 or worse, and 2 of those women had invasive cancers. Controls were 25 women whose single incident HPV16 infection cleared within 12 months without precancer or cancer developing. Blood from cases was collected at the visit at which the lesion was first identified, whereas blood from controls was collected once infection was no longer detected. Among cases, blood sampling came a median of approximately 150 days after lesion detection, with an interquartile range of about 85 to 220 days. HLA typing was available for only a few women, so HLA type could not be excluded as a confounder. This exploratory proof-of-principle case-control study, nested within the Guanacaste HPV Natural History Study in Costa Rica, compared TCR repertoires among women with different cervical HPV16 outcomes. Cases were matched to controls by age within five years and by the year the sample was collected. Cases had a median age of almost 35 years compared with 38 for controls, and baseline characteristics showed no significant differences between the groups. In the parent cohort, 9,000 to 11,000 women aged 18 or older were enrolled in Guanacaste, Costa Rica, during 1993 to 1994 and were followed for seven years. Five blinded duplicates per group were added as quality controls, so that roughly 60 samples were obtained: roughly 50 participants and around 10 replicates.

Reading from cysteine to phenylalanine, the CDR3 counts 15 amino acids. Of the CDR3's DNA, 36 bases were read; they are in frame from base 1. CDR1 and CDR2 were assigned from the germline V gene as SNHLY and FYNNEI. What the study reported, not specific to this receptor: The cross-sectional design could not show whether the associations came before the infection or were a result of it, and neither effector/memory subsets nor HPV-specific T cells were isolated. Lower TRBV6-7 relative abundance was observed in cases than in controls (around 0.1% versus 0.15%; Bonferroni P = 0.0008). Significantly higher TCR repertoire richness was observed in CIN3+ cases than in controls across sequencing depths, whereas no difference in evenness was found. Random forest classifiers that combined richness and V gene abundances separated cases from controls with an estimated AUC of 0.83. T-cell numbers per sample were unknown, so richness differences could reflect varying T-cell content rather than repertoire biology.

Every participant had a single incident cervical HPV16 infection, and women with prevalent HPV16 infections were excluded. Cervical HPV DNA was detected with MY09/MY11 PCR, and genotyping was done by dot-blot hybridization. Roughly 15 mL of heparinized blood were centrifuged, and the buffy coat was aliquoted, frozen at -30°C, then stored at -80°C. QIAGEN kits were used to extract genomic DNA from buffy coat specimens. The sequencing sample was made of blood buffy coat. The sequence joins TRBV2 to TRBJ2-2; the D gene is unclear. The source is a woman between 18 and 69 years old with a cervical HPV16 infection that either progressed to CIN3+ or cleared (not recorded which). CDR3 loop: CASSTYISTNEKLFF. The CDR3 bases that were read are TGTGCCAGCAGTACCTACATCTCAACTAATGAAAAG.